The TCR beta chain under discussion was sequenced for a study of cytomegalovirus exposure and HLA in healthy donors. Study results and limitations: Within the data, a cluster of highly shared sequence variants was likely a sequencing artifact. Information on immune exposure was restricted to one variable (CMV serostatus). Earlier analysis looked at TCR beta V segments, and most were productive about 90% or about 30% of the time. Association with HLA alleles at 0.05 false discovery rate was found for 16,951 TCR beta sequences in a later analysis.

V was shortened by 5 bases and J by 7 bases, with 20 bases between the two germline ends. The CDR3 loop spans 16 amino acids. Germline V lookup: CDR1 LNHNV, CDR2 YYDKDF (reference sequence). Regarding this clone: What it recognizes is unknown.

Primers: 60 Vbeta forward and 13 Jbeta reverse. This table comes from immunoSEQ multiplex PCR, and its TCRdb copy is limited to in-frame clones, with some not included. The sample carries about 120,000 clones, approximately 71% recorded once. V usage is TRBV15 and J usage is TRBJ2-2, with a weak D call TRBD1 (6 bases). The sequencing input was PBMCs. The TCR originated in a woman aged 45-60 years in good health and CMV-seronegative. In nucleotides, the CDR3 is TGTGCCACCAGCGAGGACAGAACAGGGTCGATCGGGGAGCTGTTTTTT. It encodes CATSEDRTGSIGELFF.